This is a list of T cell receptor beta chains from one sample in a study of CD8 T cells in Susac syndrome. MiXCR, run by TCRdb on the immunoSEQ multiplex PCR reads, gives a single entry per CDR3 protein. This table holds 130,000 or so distinct CDR3 sequences, 94% found once. The sequenced material came from CD4+ T cells from PBMCs. All receptors derive from a human donor in good health. The CDR3 runs from the conserved cysteine through the conserved F or W. The D gene is left open where the match is weak. Expanded clones get a size class; other rows say once, few or many, or leave the size out.

-,TRBV18,TRBJ2-5,-,TGTGCCAGCTCACCTAGCGGCCCAAGAGATGACCAGTACTTC,CASSPSGPRDDQYF
TRBD1,TRBV29-1,TRBJ1-1,-,TGCAGCGTTTCGGGGACAGGGGGCGGAAGCGAAAACACTGAAGCTTTCTTT,CSVSGTGGGSENTEAFF
TRBD1,TRBV29-1,TRBJ2-1,-,TGCAGCGTTGAGACAGGGATCGACAATGAGCAGTTCTTC,CSVETGIDNEQFF
-,TRBV30,TRBJ2-1,once,TGTGCCTGGAGTACACGCAATGAGCAGTTCTTC,CAWSTRNEQFF
-,TRBV2,TRBJ2-3,-,TGTGCCGCTCACAGCTCCCCTAGCACAGATACGCAGTATTTT,CAAHSSPSTDTQYF
-,TRBV5-1,TRBJ1-4,-,TGCGCCAGCAGCTTGGCGGCAGACCCACTCCGCCGAAGGGAAAAACTGTTTTTT,CASSLAADPLRRREKLFF
-,TRBV28,TRBJ2-3,-,TGTGCCAGCGTTGAGGACAGCTTCACAGATACGCAGTATTTT,CASVEDSFTDTQYF
TRBD2,TRBV6-5,TRBJ2-7,-,TGTGCCAGCAGTTTATTGGGCGGGAGCATCTCCGAGCAGTACTTC,CASSLLGGSISEQYF
TRBD2,TRBV29-1,TRBJ2-7,-,TGCAGCGTTCTGAAGTTATGGCGGGAGGCCTCCTACGAGCAGTACTTC,CSVLKLWREASYEQYF
-,TRBV18,TRBJ1-5,-,TGTGCCAGCTCACCCTCGTCCTCACTCAGCCGTCAGCCCCAGCATTTT,CASSPSSSLSRQPQHF
-,TRBV7-9,TRBJ2-3,once,TGTGCCAGCAAACCTGGGCGAGTGGCGAGCACAGATACGCAGTATTTT,CASKPGRVASTDTQYF
TRBD1,TRBV29-1,TRBJ1-2,-,TGCAGCGTGCTAGGACAGGGCCAATATGGCTACACCTTC,CSVLGQGQYGYTF
TRBD1,TRBV3-1,TRBJ1-4,-,TGTGCCAGCAGTACACGACAGGGCAGCGAAAAACTGTTTTTT,CASSTRQGSEKLFF
-,TRBV12-3/TRBV12-4,TRBJ2-7,-,TGTGCCAGCAGTTTACAAGTACTCTACGAGCAGTACTTC,CASSLQVLYEQYF
-,TRBV29-1,TRBJ2-3,-,TGCAGCGTTGAAGAGGGGAGAGTTTTCACAGATACGCAGTATTTT,CSVEEGRVFTDTQYF
-,TRBV2,TRBJ2-2,-,TGTGCCAGCAGTGAAAAGGTCCCCAACACCGGGGAGCTGTTTTTT,CASSEKVPNTGELFF
TRBD1,TRBV6-5,TRBJ1-3,-,TGTGCCAGCAGGAGGACAGGCCGCTCTGGAAACACCATATATTTT,CASRRTGRSGNTIYF
-,TRBV7-2,TRBJ2-7,-,TGTGCCAGCAGCTCGGGCCTCTACGAGCAGTACTTC,CASSSGLYEQYF
-,TRBV5-1,TRBJ1-5,-,TGCGCCAGCAGCCTCGGGGGGAGCAATCAGCCCCAGCATTTT,CASSLGGSNQPQHF
-,TRBV7-9,TRBJ2-7,once,TGTGCCAGCAGCTCTCGTCGCGAGCAGTACTTC,CASSSRREQYF
TRBD2,TRBV24-1,TRBJ2-1,-,TGTGCCACCAGTGATTTGTCTAGCGGGGGTGGGCAGTTCTTC,CATSDLSSGGGQFF
TRBD2,TRBV2,TRBJ2-1,-,TGTGCCAGCTCAGCCGGGAGCGGGGGTGAGCAGTTCTTC,CASSAGSGGEQFF
TRBD2,TRBV12-3/TRBV12-4,TRBJ2-7,-,TGTGCCAGCAGTTTAGGGGCGGGGGGAACCTACGAGCAGTACTTC,CASSLGAGGTYEQYF
-,TRBV7-2,TRBJ1-6,once,TGTGCCAGCAGCCCCCCCACAGGGCTCAACTCACCCCTCCACTTT,CASSPPTGLNSPLHF
-,TRBV7-2,TRBJ2-1,-,TGTGCCAGCAGCTCCCGGGCAAGCAATGAGCAGTTCTTC,CASSSRASNEQFF
TRBD2,TRBV13,TRBJ2-7,-,TGTGCCAGCAGCTTACGTACCGGGACTAGCGTTGACGAGCAGTACTTC,CASSLRTGTSVDEQYF
TRBD1,TRBV3-1,TRBJ2-1,-,TGTGCCAGCAGCCAAGCCGGGACAGGGGGAAATGAGCAGTTCTTC,CASSQAGTGGNEQFF
TRBD2,TRBV5-1,TRBJ2-1,-,TGCGCCAGCAGCTTGGTAGCGGGAGGGCCCAATGAGCAGTTCTTC,CASSLVAGGPNEQFF
-,TRBV18,TRBJ2-2,once,TGTGCCAGCTCACCAAGGGCTAGCGTCGAGAGCGGGGAGCTGTTTTTT,CASSPRASVESGELFF
TRBD2,TRBV20-1,TRBJ2-1,-,TGCAGTGCTAGCCGACACGGGGGGTCCAATGAGCAGTTCTTC,CSASRHGGSNEQFF
-,TRBV7-9,TRBJ1-3,-,TGTGCCAGCAGCTTAGAGAGCTCTGGAAACACCATATATTTT,CASSLESSGNTIYF
-,TRBV7-9,TRBJ2-5,-,TGTGCCAGCAGCTTAGCCCAAGAGACCCAGTACTTC,CASSLAQETQYF
TRBD2,TRBV7-9,TRBJ2-5,-,TGTGCCAGCAGCTTACGGGGGGGAGAGACCCAGTACTTC,CASSLRGGETQYF